A selection of T cell receptor beta chains follows, all from one sample in a study of blood T cell repertoires in COVID-19. Produced via immunoSEQ multiplex PCR; TCRdb's table is partial and in-frame only. The profile shows about 60,000 clones, 76% of them singletons. What was sequenced was peripheral blood. The receptor source for this set is a man aged 45-65 years with active or convalescent COVID-19. Each CDR3 is given with its conserved first and last residue. Fields, in order: J gene, D gene, clone size, V gene, CDR3 DNA, CDR3 protein. D genes are given only for firm matches. Clone size appears in some rows only: once, few, many, or a class for an expanded clone.

>TRBJ2-7|TRBD1|few|TRBV6-5
TGTGCCAGCACCCGGCTCGGACAGGGGTTTTACGAGCAGTACTTC
CASTRLGQGFYEQYF
>TRBJ1-5|-|-|TRBV6-5
TGTGCCAGCAGTTACTCGAGTCCTAAAGAAGGGGCCCAGCATTTT
CASSYSSPKEGAQHF
>TRBJ1-1|-|-|TRBV6-2/TRBV6-3
TGTGCCAGCAGTTATGGCGGTGTGAACACTGAAGCTTTCTTT
CASSYGGVNTEAFF
>TRBJ1-1|-|-|TRBV19
TGTGCCAGTAGTCAGTACATGAACACTGAAGCTTTCTTT
CASSQYMNTEAFF
>TRBJ1-1|-|once|TRBV5-4
TGTGCCAGCAGCCCCCTCTCGGGTGGCACTGAAGCTTTCTTT
CASSPLSGGTEAFF
>TRBJ2-7|-|-|TRBV7-6
TGTGCCAGCAGCTTAGGGGGGGGTGGACAGCGGTACTTC
CASSLGGGGQRYF
>TRBJ1-5|-|-|TRBV3-1/TRBV3-2
TGTGCCAGCAGCCAAGGGCGGGGCAATCAGCCCCAGCATTTT
CASSQGRGNQPQHF
>TRBJ1-5|-|-|TRBV6-1
TGTGCCAGCAGTGAGGGCCTAATGGGTTTTGGTCAGCCCCAGCATTTT
CASSEGLMGFGQPQHF
>TRBJ1-6|-|-|TRBV14
TGTGCCAGCAGCCGGGCCCAGGTGGAACCCCTCCACTTT
CASSRAQVEPLHF
>TRBJ2-3|-|-|TRBV18
TGTGCCAGCTCACGGTCACGGGCGACAGACACAGATACGCAGTATTTT
CASSRSRATDTDTQYF
>TRBJ2-2|-|-|TRBV19
TGTGCCAGTAGTATAGGTCAGGGTTTCACCGGGGAGCTGTTTTTT
CASSIGQGFTGELFF
>TRBJ2-7|-|-|TRBV7-8
TGTGCCAGCAGCTTTCAGCCGGGACTCCTCTCCTACGAGCAGTACTTC
CASSFQPGLLSYEQYF
>TRBJ1-6|-|-|TRBV7-8
TGTGCCAGCAGCCTACGGACCATAGGGAGTTCACCCCTCCACTTT
CASSLRTIGSSPLHF
>TRBJ1-4|-|-|TRBV6-5
TGTGCCAGCAGCTCGCGACAGGTCACCGAAAAACTGTTTTTT
CASSSRQVTEKLFF
>TRBJ2-7|TRBD2|medium-sized|TRBV3-1/TRBV3-2
TGTGCCAGCAGCCAAACTAGCGGGAGCCCCTACGAGCAGTACTTC
CASSQTSGSPYEQYF
>TRBJ2-5|-|-|TRBV5-1
TGCGCCAGCAGCGAATCATTACAGCCGGGACTAGAGACCCAGTACTTC
CASSESLQPGLETQYF
>TRBJ2-1|TRBD1|-|TRBV4-2
TGTGCCAGCAGCCACGAAACAGGGGCTGCCTACAATGAGCAGTTCTTC
CASSHETGAAYNEQFF
>TRBJ1-5|-|-|TRBV28
TGTGCCAGCAGCATTGGACAGCCCAATCAGCCCCAGCATTTT
CASSIGQPNQPQHF
>TRBJ2-2|-|-|TRBV5-1
TGCGCCAGCAGCACCGTCCCTCACCGCGGATCCGGGGAGCTGTTTTTT
CASSTVPHRGSGELFF
>TRBJ1-2|TRBD1|-|TRBV9
TGTGCCAGCAGCGATGGAGGGGGCACAAGTGGCTACACCTTC
CASSDGGGTSGYTF
>TRBJ2-3|TRBD1|-|TRBV3-1/TRBV3-2
TGTGCCAGCAGCCAAGCGGGGTACAGGGGCCGGACAGATACGCAGTATTTT
CASSQAGYRGRTDTQYF
>TRBJ2-5|TRBD1|-|TRBV18
TGTGCCAGCTCGCTCGACAGGGGGCTAGAGACCCAGTACTTC
CASSLDRGLETQYF
>TRBJ2-7|-|once|TRBV5-5
TGTGCCAGCAGCCCCTTTCTTGGGGGCGCTCTTTCCTACGAGCAGTACTTC
CASSPFLGGALSYEQYF
>TRBJ2-1|TRBD2|-|TRBV5-4
TGTGCCAGCAGCCGGGGGGGGGATGTCGGGATGTACAATGAGCAGTTCTTC
CASSRGGDVGMYNEQFF
>TRBJ2-7|-|-|TRBV5-1
TGCGCCAGCAGCGTCAGCTCCTACGAGCAGTACTTC
CASSVSSYEQYF
>TRBJ2-5|-|-|TRBV11-2
TGTGCCAGCAGCTCAGGGGGGGAGACCCAGTACTTC
CASSSGGETQYF
>TRBJ2-7|-|-|TRBV11-2
TGTGCCAGCAGCTTTTTAGCGGACCTTATTTACGAGCAGTACTTC
CASSFLADLIYEQYF
>TRBJ2-5|TRBD1|-|TRBV5-1
TGCGCCAGCAGCTTGGGGGACAGCACATCTTTGGAGACCCAGTACTTC
CASSLGDSTSLETQYF
>TRBJ1-1|-|once|TRBV5-6
TGTGCCAGCAGCTTGGCCCGGGGGGACACTGAAGCTTTCTTT
CASSLARGDTEAFF
>TRBJ1-5|TRBD1|-|TRBV10-3
TGTGCCATCAGAGGGGACAGTAGCAATCAGCCCCAGCATTTT
CAIRGDSSNQPQHF
>TRBJ1-1|-|-|TRBV9
TGTGCCAGCAGCGTAGTGGACAGTGGTAACACTGAAGCTTTCTTT
CASSVVDSGNTEAFF
>TRBJ1-3|-|once|TRBV6-5
TGTGCCAGCAGCCCGGGACAACGAACTGGAAACACCATATATTTT
CASSPGQRTGNTIYF
>TRBJ1-2|-|-|TRBV6-1
TGTGCCAGCAGTGACAGGGTAGACTACTATGGCTACACCTTC
CASSDRVDYYGYTF
>TRBJ1-6|-|-|TRBV7-2
TGTGCCAGCAAGGTCCCAGGGTCCTATAATTCACCCCTCCACTTT
CASKVPGSYNSPLHF
>TRBJ2-1|TRBD2|-|TRBV27
TGTGCCAGCAGATGGACTAGCGGAGCCCCCTACAATGAGCAGTTCTTC
CASRWTSGAPYNEQFF
>TRBJ1-5|TRBD1|-|TRBV5-1
TGCGCCAGCAGCTTACAGGGGGCGGGTGGACAGCCCCAGCATTTT
CASSLQGAGGQPQHF
>TRBJ1-3|-|few|TRBV29-1
TGCAGCGTGAACACTGGAAACACCATATATTTT
CSVNTGNTIYF
>TRBJ1-2|-|-|TRBV19
TGTGCCAGTAGTATAGTTGGCCCTAACTATGGCTACACCTTC
CASSIVGPNYGYTF
>TRBJ1-3|-|-|TRBV9
TGTGCCAGCAGCGTCTACCAGGGCGTGGGAGGAAACACCATATATTTT
CASSVYQGVGGNTIYF
>TRBJ1-1|-|-|TRBV10-3
TGTGCCATCAGCGACCCGACAGGGAACACTGAAGCTTTCTTT
CAISDPTGNTEAFF